Below are 32 T cell receptor beta chains sequenced from a single sample in a study of cytomegalovirus exposure and HLA in healthy donors (TCRdb year 2017). Library prep was done by the immunoSEQ multiplex PCR assay. The multiplex PCR relied on a mix of 60 forward primers for TCR Vbeta segments and 13 reverse primers for TCR Jbeta segments. Not all clones reach the TCRdb copy of this immuneACCESS table, which keeps in-frame sequences only. Checked studies attribute under half of the gap to unresolved V genes and leave the rest unexplained. Counted in this sample were around 140,000 clones; 80% of them appeared once. Clones ranked in the top ten supply under 6% of the sample. The sequenced material came from PBMCs. The receptor set was obtained from a man aged 35 to 55 in good health and CMV-seronegative.

This clone has only a few counts. This rearrangement joins TRBV5-6 to TRBJ1-1, with 8 bases fitting TRBD1. The CDR3 has 15 amino acids. The V and J ends lost 4 bases and 1 base, in that order; junction bases with no gene match: 6. Germline CDR1 and CDR2: SGHDT and YYEEEE. The CDR3 spells CASSLRTGRNTEAFF. CDR3 sequence (DNA): TGTGCCAGCAGCCTCCGGACAGGGAGGAACACTGAAGCTTTCTTT.

The gene calls are TRBV5-6 and TRBJ1-2, with 8 bases aligning to TRBD1. This CDR3 has 16 amino acids. J lost 8 bases, V lost 0 bases, and 12 bases had no gene match. Germline CDR1 and CDR2: SGHDT and YYEEEE. Here the CDR3 reads CASSLEAGGASGGYTF. The CDR3, as DNA: TGTGCCAGCAGCTTGGAGGCAGGGGGCGCGAGTGGCGGCTACACCTTC. The entire variable domain, with the rest obtained from reference TRBV5-6 and TRBJ1-2, is as follows: DAGVTQSPTHLIKTRGQQVTLRCSPKSGHDTVSWYQQALGQGPQFIFQYYEEEERQRGNFPDRFSGHQFPNYSSELNVNALLLGDSALYLCASSLEAGGASGGYTFGSGTRLTVV.

In this sample, this clone turned up once. J is TRBJ2-1 and V is TRBV7-3, with D possibly matching TRBD2 (7 bases). V was trimmed by 8 bases and J by 5 bases, leaving 16 bases between them. The CDR3 extends over 14 amino acids. Germline V gene lookup returns CDR1 SGHTA and CDR2 FQGTGA. The CDR3 region has the DNA TGTGCCAGCGGCGCGGGCGGGGGCAACAATGAGCAGTTCTTC. It yields the protein CASGAGGGNNEQFF. The variable domain in full, with the rest retrieved from reference TRBV7-3 and TRBJ2-1, is GAGVSQTPSNKVTEKGKYVELRCDPISGHTALYWYRQSLGQGPEFLIYFQGTGAADDSGLPNDRFFAVRPEGSVSTLKIQRTERGDSAVYLCASGAGGGNNEQFFGPGTRLTVL.

The chain combines TRBV6-5 with TRBJ2-5; tentative D call: TRBD1 (6 bases). TRBJ2-7 explains the end of the DNA better; the J call may be wrong. CDR3 length: 15 residues. CDR1 MNHEY and CDR2 SVGAGI come from the germline V gene. The CDR3 sequence is CASSYRDIGTYEQYF. In DNA, the CDR3 is TGTGCCAGCAGTTACAGGGACATAGGAACCTACGAGCAGTACTTC.

This rearrangement joins TRBV2 to TRBJ2-7, with TRBD1 as a possible D gene (5 bases). V lost 7 bases and J lost 5, with 12 bases in between. The CDR3 runs to 12 residues. Germline assignment: CDR1 SNHLY and CDR2 FYNNEI. The DNA for the CDR3 is TGTGCCAGCATTAGGGAAGGGGACGAGCAGTACTTC. This sequence encodes CASIREGDEQYF.

The chain is built from TRBV5-8 and TRBJ1-3, with D tentatively TRBD1 (6 bases). The CDR3 is made up of 18 amino acids. V lost 6 bases and J 0 bases, leaving 22 bases between the germline ends. CDR1 and CDR2 from the germline V gene are SGHTS and YDEGEE. CDR3 loop: CASKVRGPPGTSGNTIYF. CDR3 bases: TGTGCCAGCAAGGTCAGGGGACCCCCTGGTACCTCTGGAAACACCATATATTTT.

The chain uses TRBV2 and TRBJ2-6; D remains ambiguous. The CDR3 extends over 14 amino acids. Germline assignment: CDR1 SNHLY and CDR2 FYNNEI. Trimming removed 5 bases at V and 0 bases at J, with 5 bases between. The CDR3 sequence: CASSMSSGANVLTF. CDR3 nucleotide sequence: TGTGCCAGCAGTATGAGCTCTGGGGCCAACGTCCTGACTTTC.

The table lists this clone with many counts. V usage is TRBV2 and J usage is TRBJ1-1; D may be TRBD1 (6 bases). From germline, CDR1 is SNHLY and CDR2 FYNNEI. The CDR3 covers 12 residues. Trimming took off 5 bases at V and 10 bases at J, with 14 bases between the two ends. The CDR3 sequence: CASSQGFSGAFF. The CDR3 coding sequence is TGTGCCAGCAGTCAGGGGTTTAGTGGAGCTTTCTTT.

V gene TRBV19 combines with J gene TRBJ2-3; TRBD1 matches at 8 bases. With 3 bases clipped from V and 6 bases from J, the junction kept 5 bases outside the gene matches. CDR1 and CDR2 (germline): LNHDA, SQIVND (reference sequence). The CDR3 covers 14 residues. DNA of the CDR3: TGTGCCAGTAGTATTGCCAGGGGGCCTGATACGCAGTATTTT. Translation gives CASSIARGPDTQYF.

This rearrangement joins TRBV5-1 to TRBJ2-7; 10 nucleotides match TRBD1. The CDR3 has 15 residues. Per the germline V gene, CDR1 is SGHRS and CDR2 is YFSETQ. V dropped 4 bases and J dropped 7; count of bases not matched to a gene: 11. CDR3 loop: CASSRTTGTGEEQYF. The CDR3 DNA reads as TGCGCCAGCAGCCGTACTACCGGGACAGGGGAAGAGCAGTACTTC.

The chain carries TRBV6-4 and TRBJ2-3; no definite D call. Trimming removed 3 bases from V and 7 bases from J, with 11 bases in between. This CDR3 has 13 amino acids. From germline, CDR1 is MRHNA and CDR2 SNTAGT. The CDR3 DNA follows: TGTGCCAGCAGTGAGAGCTCTGCTCATACGCAGTATTTT. Its protein product is CASSESSAHTQYF.

The chain carries TRBV6-6 and TRBJ2-7; TRBD1 matches 11 bases. The CDR3 spans 15 residues. Germline V lookup: CDR1 MNHNY, CDR2 SVGAGI (reference sequence). J gave up 6 bases and V 7 bases, and 11 bases lay outside the gene matches. In nucleotides, the CDR3 is TGTGCCAGCACCCCGCGGGACAGGGGGGGATCCGAGCAGTACTTC. This encodes CASTPRDRGGSEQYF.

This clone appeared a few times. This chain joins TRBV5-5 and TRBJ1-4, with unresolved D. This CDR3 has 14 amino acids. V gave up 4 bases and J gave up 3 bases, with 10 bases separating them. Germline assignment: CDR1 SGHKS and CDR2 YYEKEE (reference sequence). CDR3 nucleotides: TGTGCCAGCAGCGTACTGGTGGCTAATGAAAAACTGTTTTTT. Its protein is CASSVLVANEKLFF.

The rearrangement joins TRBV14 to TRBJ1-1, with D tentatively TRBD1 (5 bases). The V and J ends lost 6 bases and 3 bases respectively, with 11 bases between them. This CDR3 has 13 amino acids. Germline loops: CDR1 SGHDN, CDR2 FVKESK. CDR3 region: CASRSGGYTEAFF. As DNA, the CDR3 is TGTGCCAGCAGGTCGGGGGGGTACACTGAAGCTTTCTTT.

The V call is TRBV28, the J call TRBJ1-5; 7 bases map to TRBD1. V gave up 6 bases and J gave up 1 base; unmatched junction bases: 6. The CDR3 spans 15 residues. The germline CDR1 and CDR2 sequences are MDHEN and SYDVKM. For the CDR3, the DNA is TGTGCCAGCAGCCCAAGGGGGCCAAGCAATCAGCCCCAGCATTTT. This gives the protein CASSPRGPSNQPQHF.

The chain couples TRBV7-9 to TRBJ2-7; the D gene is possibly TRBD1 (5 bases). Trimming cost V 5 bases and J 1 base, with 15 bases left between them. Germline values: CDR1 SEHNR, CDR2 FQNEAQ (reference sequence). The CDR3 spans 15 residues. CDR3 DNA sequence: TGTGCCAGCAGCGTAGACAGTAGTTCTTCCTACGAGCAGTACTTC. Translating gives CASSVDSSSSYEQYF.

This rearrangement joins TRBV7-2 to TRBJ1-1; perhaps TRBD1 as D (5 bases). The CDR3 loop spans 15 amino acids. Germline V gene lookup returns CDR1 SGHTA and CDR2 FQGNSA. V lost 1 base and J lost 1, with 10 bases in between. In DNA form, the CDR3 reads TGTGCCAGCAGCTTAGGGGCAGGGTGGAACACTGAAGCTTTCTTT. Translating it yields CASSLGAGWNTEAFF.

This chain connects TRBV6-5 to TRBJ2-1; D is possibly TRBD1 (5 bases). The germline V and J ends were trimmed by 10 bases and 8 bases, with 18 bases remaining between them. Germline V gene lookup returns CDR1 MNHEY and CDR2 SVGAGI. The CDR3 totals 13 residues. The CDR3 is CATNPQGFDEQFF. The DNA for the CDR3 is TGTGCCACCAACCCCCAGGGCTTCGATGAGCAGTTCTTC.

This clone has only a few counts. V usage is TRBV5-1 and J usage is TRBJ1-1; D not resolved. V was pared by 1 base and J by 11 bases, with 12 bases between. CDR1 SGHRS and CDR2 YFSETQ come from the germline V gene. The CDR3 runs 12 residues. In DNA form, the CDR3 reads TGCGCCAGCAGCTTGCCCGAGGGTGCGGCTTTCTTT. Translation gives CASSLPEGAAFF. Filled out from reference TRBV5-1 and TRBJ1-1, the complete variable domain reads KAGVTQTPRYLIKTRGQQVTLSCSPISGHRSVSWYQQTPGQGLQFLFEYFSETQRNKGNFPGRFSGRQFSNSRSEMNVSTLELGDSALYLCASSLPEGAAFFGQGTRLTVV.

A few counts support this clone. The rearrangement joins TRBV6-4 to TRBJ2-1; 10 bases are shared with TRBD2. J gave up 8 bases and V 4 bases, and 8 bases lay outside the gene matches. This CDR3 has 15 residues. Per germline, CDR1 MRHNA and CDR2 SNTAGT. Here the CDR3 reads CASSVGAGGFDEQFF. The CDR3 DNA is TGTGCCAGCAGTGTCGGAGCGGGGGGGTTCGATGAGCAGTTCTTC.

Points on this clone: Other nucleotide sequences in the sample specify the same CDR3. The V and J genes are TRBV9 and TRBJ2-1; TRBD1 matches at 8 bases. The V gene end was trimmed by 3 bases and the J gene end by 5 bases; junction bases not matched to a gene: 1. Germline CDR1 is SGDLS and CDR2 is YYNGEE. The CDR3 runs to 13 residues. Here the CDR3 reads CASSEQGDNEQFF. CDR3 nucleotide sequence: TGTGCCAGCAGCGAACAGGGGGACAATGAGCAGTTCTTC.

This clone occurred a few times. The chain employs TRBV5-8 and TRBJ1-4; TRBD1 matches at 9 bases. Germline assignment: CDR1 SGHTS and CDR2 YDEGEE. Unmatched junction bases numbered 6, after V lost 4 bases and J lost 2 bases. The CDR3 totals 16 residues. The CDR3 DNA follows: TGTGCCAGCAGCCGAAGACAGGGGGTCACTAATGAAAAACTGTTTTTT. Its translation: CASSRRQGVTNEKLFF.

The chain has TRBV5-1 and TRBJ2-5; D is unclear. Trimming removed 4 bases at V and 1 base at J, with 17 bases between. The CDR3 extends over 16 amino acids. Germline CDR1 and CDR2: SGHRS and YFSETQ. The CDR3 DNA is TGCGCCAGCAGCGCAAGATTCGGGTCCGCCCAAGAGACCCAGTACTTC. It translates to CASSARFGSAQETQYF.

This clone was detected only a few times. V and J are TRBV10-2 and TRBJ2-7; maybe TRBD1 (5 bases). The germline gives CDR1 WSHSY, CDR2 SAAADI. V lost 0 bases and J 7 bases, leaving 16 bases between the germline ends. This CDR3 spans 15 amino acids. CDR3 amino acids: CASSESAAGKEEQYF. In DNA, the CDR3 is TGCGCCAGCAGTGAGTCGGCGGCAGGGAAAGAAGAGCAGTACTTC.

The chain combines TRBV9 with TRBJ1-2; no clear D. Trimming took 0 bases from V and 1 from J, leaving 10 bases between them. Per the germline V gene, CDR1 is SGDLS and CDR2 is YYNGEE. The CDR3 sequence is 15 residues long. The CDR3 coding sequence is TGTGCCAGCAGCGTAGCAGCCCGGGATAACTATGGCTACACCTTC. Protein product: CASSVAARDNYGYTF.

This rearrangement joins TRBV7-6 to TRBJ1-5; 8 bases map to TRBD1. The CDR3 extends over 16 amino acids. CDR1 SGHVS and CDR2 FNYEAQ come from the germline V gene. V shed 1 base and J 4 bases; nucleotides not matched to a gene: 6. This chain's CDR3 is CASSLGTGPANQPQHF. In nucleotides, the CDR3 is TGTGCCAGCAGCTTAGGGACAGGGCCCGCTAATCAGCCCCAGCATTTT.

The genes are TRBV4-3 and TRBJ1-2; possible D gene TRBD1, 5 bases. From germline, CDR1 is LGHNA and CDR2 YSLEER. The CDR3 runs 15 residues. The V gene lost 1 base and the J gene lost 1 base, with 10 bases spanning the gap. The CDR3 is CASSQVLDSNYGYTF. In DNA, the CDR3 is TGCGCCAGCAGCCAAGTTTTAGACAGTAACTATGGCTACACCTTC.

The V and J genes are TRBV6-1 and TRBJ2-5; a weak D match, TRBD2 (5 bases). This CDR3 is 16 amino acids long. Trimming pared 1 base from V and 3 bases from J, leaving 15 bases between. Germline CDR1 MNHNS, CDR2 SASEGT. The CDR3 is CASSEGEGAGEETQYF. DNA for the CDR3: TGTGCCAGCAGTGAAGGAGAGGGCGCCGGGGAAGAGACCCAGTACTTC.

The chain combines TRBV10-1 with TRBJ2-5; 9 positions agree with TRBD1. Germline CDR1 and CDR2: WNHNN and SYGVQD (reference sequence). The CDR3 spans 15 residues. V gave up 4 bases and J gave up 1 base; unmatched junction bases: 4. The CDR3 loop is CASSGVQGAQETQYF. The CDR3 region has the DNA TGCGCCAGCAGTGGCGTACAGGGGGCCCAAGAGACCCAGTACTTC.

The rearrangement links TRBV13 to TRBJ1-5; possibly TRBD1 for D (6 bases). This CDR3 has 14 amino acids. Trimming took 2 bases from V and 10 from J, leaving 15 bases between them. Per the germline V gene, CDR1 is PRHDT and CDR2 is FYEKMQ (reference sequence). The CDR3 DNA is TGTGCCAGCAGCTTACGTCAGGGCAGGGGACCCCAGCATTTT. Translation gives CASSLRQGRGPQHF.

The V call is TRBV28, the J call TRBJ1-6; D is perhaps TRBD1 (6 bases). V was shortened by 5 bases and J by 7 bases, with 15 bases between the two germline ends. Germline V lookup: CDR1 MDHEN, CDR2 SYDVKM. The CDR3 totals 15 residues. In DNA form, the CDR3 reads TGTGCCAGCAGTGGGATGGAGGGGGGGAATTCACCCCTCCACTTT. Translation: CASSGMEGGNSPLHF.

This clone was seen more than once but under ten times. The rearrangement joins TRBV2 to TRBJ1-3; D unresolved. The length of the CDR3 is 14 residues. Looked up from germline, CDR1 is SNHLY and CDR2 is FYNNEI. Trimming took off 8 bases at V and 1 base at J, with 12 bases between the two ends. The CDR3 DNA is TGTGCCAGCCAGCCGAGGGTATCTGGAAACACCATATATTTT. This encodes CASQPRVSGNTIYF.